The 2 T cell receptor beta chains given below trace back to one sample, sequenced in a study of blood T cell repertoires in COVID-19. Using immunoSEQ multiplex PCR, the repertoire was profiled, and TCRdb retains in-frame clones only, with some absent. The table has 100,000 to 150,000 clones, roughly four fifths seen once. Sequenced sample: PBMCs or T cells enriched from blood (not recorded which). Receptors originate from a man aged 35 to 55 with acute COVID-19.

The chain couples TRBV2 to TRBJ2-6, with a weak D call TRBD1 (6 bases). Germline assignment: CDR1 SNHLY and CDR2 FYNNEI. V was pared by 5 bases and J by 0 bases, with 8 bases between. CDR3 length: 15 amino acids. The CDR3 region is CASSPTGSGANVLTF. Written as DNA, the CDR3 is TGTGCCAGCAGTCCGACAGGCTCTGGGGCCAACGTCCTGACTTTC. Supplemented by reference TRBV2 and TRBJ2-6, the full variable domain reads EPEVTQTPSHQVTQMGQEVILRCVPISNHLYFYWYRQILGQKVEFLVSFYNNEISEKSEIFDDQFSVERPDGSNFTLKIRSTKLEDSAMYFCASSPTGSGANVLTFGAGSRLTVL.

In its sample, this clone was seen once. Within the sample, other DNA sequences also encode this same CDR3. V is TRBV2 and J is TRBJ2-1; 12 positions match TRBD2. The germline gives CDR1 SNHLY, CDR2 FYNNEI. V gave up 4 bases and J gave up 3 bases; unmatched junction bases: 1. The CDR3 has 15 residues. CDR3 in amino acids: CASSVLAGGYNEQFF. The CDR3 DNA sequence: TGTGCCAGCAGTGTACTAGCGGGGGGCTACAATGAGCAGTTCTTC.